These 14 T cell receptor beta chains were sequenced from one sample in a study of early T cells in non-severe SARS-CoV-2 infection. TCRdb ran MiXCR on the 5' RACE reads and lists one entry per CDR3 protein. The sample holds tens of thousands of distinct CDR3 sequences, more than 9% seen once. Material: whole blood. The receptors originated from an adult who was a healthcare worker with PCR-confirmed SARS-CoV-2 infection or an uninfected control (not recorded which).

The CDR3 DNA reads TGTGCCAGCAGACGGCAGCCCCGAGACGAGCAGTTCTTC. This encodes CASRRQPRDEQFF. The chain carries TRBV27 and TRBJ2-1; no clear D gene. CDR1 and CDR2 from the germline V gene are MNHEY and SMNVEV (reference sequence). CDR3 length: 13 amino acids. Trimming removed 6 bases at V and 10 bases at J, with 16 bases between.

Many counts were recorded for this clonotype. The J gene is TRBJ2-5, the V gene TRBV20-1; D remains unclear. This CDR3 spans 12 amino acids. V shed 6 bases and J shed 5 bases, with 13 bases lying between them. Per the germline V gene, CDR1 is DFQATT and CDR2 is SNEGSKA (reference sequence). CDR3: CSAVGGRETQYF. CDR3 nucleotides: TGCAGTGCCGTGGGCGGACGGGAGACCCAGTACTTC.

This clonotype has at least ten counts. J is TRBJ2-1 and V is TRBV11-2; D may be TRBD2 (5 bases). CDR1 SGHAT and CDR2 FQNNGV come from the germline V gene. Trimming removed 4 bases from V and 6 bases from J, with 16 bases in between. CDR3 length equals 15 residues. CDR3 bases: TGTGCCAGCAGCTCAGATGGCGGGTGGGTCAATGAGCAGTTCTTC. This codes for CASSSDGGWVNEQFF.

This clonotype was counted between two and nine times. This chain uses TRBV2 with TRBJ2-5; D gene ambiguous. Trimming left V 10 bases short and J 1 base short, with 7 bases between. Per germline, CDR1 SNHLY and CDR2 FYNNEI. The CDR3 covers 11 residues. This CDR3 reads CATTLQETQYF. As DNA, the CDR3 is TGTGCCACTACCCTCCAAGAGACCCAGTACTTC.

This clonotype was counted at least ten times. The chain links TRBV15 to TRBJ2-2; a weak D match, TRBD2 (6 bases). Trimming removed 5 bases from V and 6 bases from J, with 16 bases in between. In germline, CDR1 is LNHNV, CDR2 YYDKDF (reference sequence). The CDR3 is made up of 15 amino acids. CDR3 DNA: TGTGCCACCAGCTCAGGACCCCCGGGGGCCGGGGAGCTGTTTTTT. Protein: CATSSGPPGAGELFF.

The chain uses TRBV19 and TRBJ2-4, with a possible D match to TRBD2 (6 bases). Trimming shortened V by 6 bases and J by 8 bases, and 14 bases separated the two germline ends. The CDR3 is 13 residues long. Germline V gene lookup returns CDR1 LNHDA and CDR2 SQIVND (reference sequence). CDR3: CASRPLREDIQYF. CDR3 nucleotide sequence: TGTGCCAGTAGGCCCCTCAGGGAGGACATTCAGTACTTC.

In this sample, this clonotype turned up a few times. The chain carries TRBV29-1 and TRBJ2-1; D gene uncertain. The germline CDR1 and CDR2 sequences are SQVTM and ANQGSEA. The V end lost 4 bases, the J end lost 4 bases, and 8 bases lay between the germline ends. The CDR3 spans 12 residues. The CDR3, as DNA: TGCAGCGTTGGGGTACCTTACAATGAGCAGTTCTTC. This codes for CSVGVPYNEQFF.

The CDR3 bases are TGTGCCAGCAGCCAAGGAGTGAGGGGCAGCAGTGAAGCTTTCTTT. As protein: CASSQGVRGSSEAFF. The V gene is TRBV3-1, the J gene TRBJ1-1; possible D gene TRBD1, 5 bases. The CDR3 totals 15 residues. V lost 1 base and J lost 7, with 16 bases in between. Looked up from germline, CDR1 is LGHDT and CDR2 is YNNKEL (reference sequence). Together with reference TRBV3-1 and TRBJ1-1, the CDR3 gives the full variable domain: DTAVSQTPKYLVTQMGNDKSIKCEQNLGHDTMYWYKQDSKKFLKIMFSYNNKELIINETVPNRFSPKSPDKAHLNLHINSLELGDSAVYFCASSQGVRGSSEAFFGQGTRLTVV.

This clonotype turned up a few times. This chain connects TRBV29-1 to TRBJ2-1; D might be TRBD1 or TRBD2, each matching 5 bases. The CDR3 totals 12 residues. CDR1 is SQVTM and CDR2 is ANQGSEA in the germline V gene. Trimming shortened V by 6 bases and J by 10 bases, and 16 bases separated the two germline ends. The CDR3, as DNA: TGCAGCGTCACCCGCACTCGGGACGAGCAGTTCTTC. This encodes CSVTRTRDEQFF.

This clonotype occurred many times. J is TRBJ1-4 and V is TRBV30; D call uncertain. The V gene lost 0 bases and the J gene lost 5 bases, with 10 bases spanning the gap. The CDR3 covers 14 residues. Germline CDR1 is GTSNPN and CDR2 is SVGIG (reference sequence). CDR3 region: CAWSVAAVNEKLFF. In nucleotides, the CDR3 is TGTGCCTGGAGTGTAGCGGCAGTAAATGAAAAACTGTTTTTT. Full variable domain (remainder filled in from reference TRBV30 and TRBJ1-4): SQTIHQWPATLVQPVGSPLSLECTVEGTSNPNLYWYRQAAGRGLQLLFYSVGIGQISSEVPQNLSASRPQDRQFILSSKKLLLSDSGFYLCAWSVAAVNEKLFFGSGTQLSVL.

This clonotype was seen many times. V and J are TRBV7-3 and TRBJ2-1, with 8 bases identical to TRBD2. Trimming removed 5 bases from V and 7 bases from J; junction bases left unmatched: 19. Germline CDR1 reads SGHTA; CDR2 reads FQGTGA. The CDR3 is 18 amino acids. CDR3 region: CASSPIPGGPSGANEQFF. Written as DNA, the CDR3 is TGTGCCAGCAGCCCCATTCCGGGAGGGCCCTCGGGTGCAAATGAGCAGTTCTTC.

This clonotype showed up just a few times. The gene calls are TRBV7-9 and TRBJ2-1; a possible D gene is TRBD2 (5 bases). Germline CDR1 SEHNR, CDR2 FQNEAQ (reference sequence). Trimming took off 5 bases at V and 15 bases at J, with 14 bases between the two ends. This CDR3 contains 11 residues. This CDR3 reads CASSESDSGFF. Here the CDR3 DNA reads TGTGCCAGCAGCGAGTCGGACTCGGGGTTCTTC.

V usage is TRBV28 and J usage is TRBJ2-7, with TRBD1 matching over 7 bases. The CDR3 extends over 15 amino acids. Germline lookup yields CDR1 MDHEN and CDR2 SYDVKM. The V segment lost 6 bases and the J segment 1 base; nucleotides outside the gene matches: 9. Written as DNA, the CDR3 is TGTGCCAGCAGGAACCGACAGGGCCCATCCTACGAGCAGTACTTC. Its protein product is CASRNRQGPSYEQYF.

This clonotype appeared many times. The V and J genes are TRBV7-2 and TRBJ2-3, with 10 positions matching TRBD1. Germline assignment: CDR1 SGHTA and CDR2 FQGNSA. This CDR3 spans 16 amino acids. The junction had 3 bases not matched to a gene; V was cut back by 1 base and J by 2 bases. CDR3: CASSLVGTGVTDTQYF. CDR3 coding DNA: TGTGCCAGCAGCTTAGTTGGGACAGGGGTCACAGATACGCAGTATTTT.